Detailed here is one T cell receptor beta chain. These data originate in a study of blood T cell repertoires in COVID-19. Trimming pared 4 bases from V and 3 bases from J, leaving 3 bases between. This CDR3 is built from 10 residues. Germline assignment: CDR1 SQVTM and CDR2 ANQGSEA. The protocol was immunoSEQ multiplex PCR, while the TCRdb copy is restricted to in-frame clones and leaves out a portion. The table lists about 330,000 clones, around 89% of them singletons. The chain joins TRBV29-1 to TRBJ1-2; D is unresolved. This receptor was taken from a woman aged 45-59 years with active or convalescent COVID-19. The sequenced material came from peripheral blood. The CDR3 nucleotides read TGCAGCGTTGCTGACTATGGCTACACCTTC. Translated, it gives CSVADYGYTF.